This T cell receptor (beta chain) derives from a study of T cells expressing NK-cell markers. Study background: One of the eight sequenced donors was seronegative, whereas the other seven were HCMV-seropositive.

CDR1 DFQATT and CDR2 SNEGSKA come from the germline V gene (reference sequence). The CDR3 has 13 residues. UMIs accompanied the 5'RACE template switching by which TCR beta cDNA was made. TCRdb reprocessed the 5' RACE reads; each CDR3 protein has one entry and no DNA is given. The sample table sets out roughly 450,000 distinct CDR3 sequences. The genes are TRBV20-1 and TRBJ1-2. The sequencing sample was made of blood T cells: a sorted CD56 or NKG2C T cell subset, CD4+ or CD8+ T cells, or bulk PBMC T cells (not recorded which). This receptor was identified in a woman in her 50s in good health. The CDR3 sequence: CSARLNLGYGYTF.